This T cell receptor (beta chain) was sequenced in a study of blood T cells in healthy people across ages (dated by TCRdb to about 2015). Looking at the study overall: Template switching captured roughly one uniquely barcoded TCR beta cDNA molecule per two T cells in model experiments. The study measured age-related changes in TCR beta repertoire diversity using deep sequencing normalized with unique cDNA molecular identifiers. The donors were divided into four age groups: young (average roughly 15 years), middle-aged (almost 40), aged (about 56) and long-lived (about 80). Donors of different ages were randomly distributed across sequencing lanes to avoid experimental bias. Using the same blood draw, the study looked at two additional independent replicas of 1 million unique cDNA reads for two donors, one aged 18 to 30 and the other aged 80 or older. The paper's findings and limits, for the study overall: Estimates of total diversity based on one million sequenced T cells were considered lower bounds and underestimates. A strong correlation was found between observed TCR beta diversity and the percentage of naive T cells measured by flow cytometry. The CMV infection status of donors was not known, potentially confounding age-related changes in expanded clonotypes. Compared with the aged group, the long-lived group had more naive CD4+ T cells, fewer expanded clones and increased TCR diversity, a pattern suggesting age selection. Since profiling was done on bulk unsorted PBMCs, naive and antigen-experienced compartments could not be conclusively compared. Observed TCR beta diversity per million T cells fell roughly linearly with age, and a significant reduction was already apparent by age roughly 40.

The 39 donors, aged roughly 6 to 95 years, were systemically healthy Caucasian individuals from Russia. Each donor gave approximately 9.3 milliliters of peripheral blood, collected into EDTA-treated Vacutainer tubes. Ficoll-Paque density-gradient centrifugation was used to isolate PBMCs, with at least 7 million per sample. Total RNA was extracted from PBMCs with Trizol reagent, with at least 5 micrograms obtained per sample. The percentages of naive CD45RAhigh/CD27high T cells were determined by flow cytometry on a PBMC aliquot from every donor. The library was produced with 5' RACE. The reads were generated on an Illumina HiSeq 2500. A second PCR of roughly 7 to 12 cycles was run with a J-beta primer mix and a sample-barcoded 5' primer. Each TCR beta cDNA molecule received a unique molecular identifier from a template-switch 5' adaptor carrying 12 random nucleotides. Each sample yielded at least 3 million CDR3-containing paired-end reads. The Mint cDNA synthesis kit, primed by a TRBC-specific oligonucleotide, was used to synthesize first-strand cDNA from all RNA. Following uracil-DNA glycosylase treatment, a first 18-cycle PCR with universal primers M1SS and BC2_uni_R was performed on all cDNA. As for how the authors treated the data: Each sample was normalized by randomly selecting 1 million high-quality reads, each carrying a distinct molecular identifier. Reads sharing molecular identifiers were discarded rather than binned into consensus sequences. MiTCR, run with a Q25 quality threshold and the strictest error-elimination algorithm, handled CDR3 identification, clonotype clustering and error correction. A nonparametric unseen species model with Euler transformation was used to estimate a lower bound on total TCR beta diversity. The public reads were quality trimmed at Q25 with fastp and then assembled into clones with MiXCR by TCRdb, keeping productive beta chains. Here each entry gathers all rows of one CDR3 protein and keeps the most common genes and DNA. The authors' filters were not applied to this entry. This sample has 1.5 million to 2 million distinct CDR3 sequences in its table, and approximately 30% of those were observed once. The ten largest account for more than 6% of the sample.

Deletion took 5 bases off V and 4 bases off J, with a span of 17 bases between the germline ends. Spanning cysteine to phenylalanine, the CDR3 consists of 15 amino acids. The kept DNA is CDR3 alone, 45 bases in frame from the first base. The germline V gene (reference sequence) gives CDR1 as MNHEY and CDR2 as SMNVEV. Remarks on this clonotype: Its antigen specificity is not known. No qualities accompany the bases; no much larger clone lies one base away.

The source is a woman in her twenties or thirties in good health. The sequenced material came from blood. The V and J segments used are TRBV27 and TRBJ1-1; the D gene is perhaps TRBD1, from 5 matching bases. In nucleotide form, the sequence is TGTGCCAGCAGTCAACCCAGGGAGGGAATCACTGAAGCTTTCTTT. This codes for CASSQPREGITEAFF.